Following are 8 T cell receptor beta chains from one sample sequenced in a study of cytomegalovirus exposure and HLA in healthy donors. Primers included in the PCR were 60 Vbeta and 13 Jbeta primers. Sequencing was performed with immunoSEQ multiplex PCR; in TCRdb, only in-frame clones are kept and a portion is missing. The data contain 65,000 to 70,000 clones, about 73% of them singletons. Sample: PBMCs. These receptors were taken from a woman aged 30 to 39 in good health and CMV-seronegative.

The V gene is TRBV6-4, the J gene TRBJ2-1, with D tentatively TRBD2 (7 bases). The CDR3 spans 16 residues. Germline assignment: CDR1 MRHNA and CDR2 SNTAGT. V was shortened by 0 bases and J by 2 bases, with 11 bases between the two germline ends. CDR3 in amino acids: CASSDSWGGPYNEQFF. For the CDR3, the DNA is TGTGCCAGCAGTGACTCGTGGGGGGGCCCCTACAATGAGCAGTTCTTC.

The CDR3 coding sequence is TGTGCCAGCACTAAAGAGACCCAGTACTTC. Protein sequence: CASTKETQYF. V gene TRBV25-1 combines with J gene TRBJ2-5, with unresolved D. Trimming took off 7 bases at V and 3 bases at J, with 3 bases between the two ends. CDR1 and CDR2 from the germline V gene are MGHDK and SYGVNS. The CDR3 sequence is 10 residues long.

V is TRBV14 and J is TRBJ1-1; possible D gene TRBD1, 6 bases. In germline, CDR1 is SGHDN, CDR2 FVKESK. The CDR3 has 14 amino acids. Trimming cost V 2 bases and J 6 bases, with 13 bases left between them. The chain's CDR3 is CASSQPPGHPEAFF. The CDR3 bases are TGTGCCAGCAGCCAACCCCCGGGACACCCTGAAGCTTTCTTT.

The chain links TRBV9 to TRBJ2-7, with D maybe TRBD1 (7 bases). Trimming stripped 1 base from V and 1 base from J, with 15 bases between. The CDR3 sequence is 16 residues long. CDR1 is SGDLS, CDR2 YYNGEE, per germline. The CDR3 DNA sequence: TGTGCCAGCAGCGTAACAGGGGACTTTGATTCCTACGAGCAGTACTTC. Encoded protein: CASSVTGDFDSYEQYF.

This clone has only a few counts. The CDR3 DNA sequence: TGTGCCAGCAGAGCGCCTGGACAGGGAAGCTCCTACGAGCAGTACTTC. Protein sequence: CASRAPGQGSSYEQYF. The V and J genes are TRBV2 and TRBJ2-7; TRBD1 matches at 8 bases. The CDR3 consists of 16 residues. Germline V gene sequence: CDR1 SNHLY, CDR2 FYNNEI. Germline trimming cut 6 bases from V and 0 bases from J; bases unmatched to any gene: 10.

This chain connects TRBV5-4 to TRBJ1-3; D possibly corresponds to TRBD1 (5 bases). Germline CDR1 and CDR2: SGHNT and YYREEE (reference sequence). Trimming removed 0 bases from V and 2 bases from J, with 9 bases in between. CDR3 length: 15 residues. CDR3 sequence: CASSLAVGAGNTIYF. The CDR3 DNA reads TGTGCCAGCAGCTTGGCAGTAGGGGCTGGAAACACCATATATTTT.

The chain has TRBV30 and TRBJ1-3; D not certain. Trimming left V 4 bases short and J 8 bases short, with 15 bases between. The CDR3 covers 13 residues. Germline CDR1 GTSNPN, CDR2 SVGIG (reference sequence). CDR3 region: CAWTGYNRDTIYF. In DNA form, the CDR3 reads TGTGCCTGGACTGGCTATAACCGGGACACCATATATTTT.

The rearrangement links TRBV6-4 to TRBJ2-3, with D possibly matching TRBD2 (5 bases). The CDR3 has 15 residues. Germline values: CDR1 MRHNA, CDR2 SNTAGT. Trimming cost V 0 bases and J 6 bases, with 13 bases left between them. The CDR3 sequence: CASSDSGNRGDTQYF. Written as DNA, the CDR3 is TGTGCCAGCAGTGACTCAGGGAATAGAGGGGATACGCAGTATTTT.